This T cell receptor beta chain was identified in a study of cytomegalovirus exposure and HLA in healthy donors. The CDR3 is made up of 13 amino acids. The V segment lost 6 bases and the J segment 4 bases; nucleotides outside the gene matches: 5. The germline CDR1 and CDR2 sequences are MNHEY and SMNVEV (reference sequence). Use of 60 Vbeta and 13 Jbeta primers characterized the PCR. Measured with immunoSEQ multiplex PCR; TCRdb has only the in-frame clones, and not every one. The repertoire holds roughly 220,000 clones, with 70% to 90% as singletons. This receptor was obtained from a man aged 25-45 years in good health and CMV-seronegative. The material sequenced was PBMCs. The chain is built from TRBV27 and TRBJ1-2; 7 nucleotides match TRBD1. The CDR3 DNA follows: TGTGCCAGCAGCCAAGACAGGGCCTATGGCTACACCTTC. Protein product: CASSQDRAYGYTF.